A selection of T cell receptor beta chains follows, all from one sample in a study of cytomegalovirus exposure and HLA in healthy donors. Sequenced by immunoSEQ multiplex PCR; TCRdb stores in-frame clones only, minus some. The sample carries 70,000 to 95,000 clones, 84% recorded once. Sequenced sample: PBMCs. The receptor set was obtained from a woman younger than 35 in good health and CMV-seropositive. Both conserved end residues are part of each CDR3. The order of the fields is V gene, clone size, J gene, D gene, CDR3 DNA, CDR3 protein. A D gene is named only where the DNA matches it firmly. Only some rows state a clone size, as once, few, many or a class for expanded clones.

TRBV25-1	once	TRBJ2-7	TRBD1	TGTGCCAGCAGTGGAGGGAACAGGGGGCTGTACGAGCAGTACTTC	CASSGGNRGLYEQYF
TRBV11-2	NA	TRBJ1-1	NA	TGTGCCAGCAGCCATTATGCGGGGAGGAGGGACACTGAAGCTTTCTTT	CASSHYAGRRDTEAFF
TRBV10-1	NA	TRBJ1-6	NA	TGCGCCAGCAGTGAGGGAGCTTATAATTCACCCCTCCACTTT	CASSEGAYNSPLHF
TRBV5-1	NA	TRBJ1-6	NA	TGCGCCAGCAGCTTGGCGGGGGGAAGATATAATTCACCCCTCCACTTT	CASSLAGGRYNSPLHF
TRBV25-1	few	TRBJ2-7	NA	TGTGCCAGCAGTGAATCAAAGGGCAGGGGCTCCTACGAGCAGTACTTC	CASSESKGRGSYEQYF
TRBV2	NA	TRBJ1-1	TRBD1	TGTGCCAGCAGTGAAGCGACAGGGCGAGGAGCTTTCTTT	CASSEATGRGAFF
TRBV6-4	NA	TRBJ2-1	NA	TGTGCCAGCAGTGACCATTTAGCCGCGGATTTGGGTAAGAATGAGCAGTTCTTC	CASSDHLAADLGKNEQFF
TRBV5-1	NA	TRBJ1-1	NA	TGCGCCAGCAGCCGTGGTGACCTCGTGGGAGGTGTGTACACTGAAGCTTTCTTT	CASSRGDLVGGVYTEAFF
TRBV29-1	once	TRBJ1-4	TRBD1	TGCAGCGTTCAGGGGGGCCTGGGACCGGGCGGTGAAAAACTGTTTTTT	CSVQGGLGPGGEKLFF
TRBV7-8	NA	TRBJ2-1	NA	TGTGCCAGCAGCTTGGTTTGGACTGTGGCAATCAATGAGCAGTTCTTC	CASSLVWTVAINEQFF
TRBV5-6	few	TRBJ1-1	NA	TGTGCCAGCATCTCCTCGGGGGGATGGACTGAAGCTTTCTTT	CASISSGGWTEAFF
TRBV7-9	NA	TRBJ2-1	TRBD2	TGTGCCAGTGAAACCGGGACTAGCGTTTACAATGAGCAGTTCTTC	CASETGTSVYNEQFF
TRBV5-1	NA	TRBJ2-2	NA	TGCGCCAGCAGCTTACCAATTGAGGCCACCGGGGAGCTGTTTTTT	CASSLPIEATGELFF
TRBV10-2	NA	TRBJ2-1	NA	TGCGCCAGCTCCCCCATCTCACGGGAAAATGAGCAGTTCTTC	CASSPISRENEQFF
TRBV11-3	NA	TRBJ2-7	NA	TGTGCCAGCAGCTTAGCGGGGACATACGAGCAGTACTTC	CASSLAGTYEQYF
TRBV19	few	TRBJ1-6	TRBD1	TGTGCCAGCTCCCCCAGGGACAGTCTGGGCTTCTCACCCCTCCACTTT	CASSPRDSLGFSPLHF
TRBV23-1	once	TRBJ2-7	TRBD1	TGCGCCATGAACCGGGACAGGGCCTACGAGCAGTACTTC	CAMNRDRAYEQYF
TRBV27	NA	TRBJ1-1	NA	TGTGCCAGCAGTCCTTTAACAGGGCTTGGGGATACTGAAGCTTTCTTT	CASSPLTGLGDTEAFF
TRBV7-6	few	TRBJ2-1	NA	TGTGCCAGCAGCCCAGGGTTGGTCGAAAGAGATGAGCAGTTCTTC	CASSPGLVERDEQFF
TRBV19	once	TRBJ2-7	NA	TGTGCCAGTAAAAAGACTAGTGGGCTTCGCGAGCAGTACTTC	CASKKTSGLREQYF